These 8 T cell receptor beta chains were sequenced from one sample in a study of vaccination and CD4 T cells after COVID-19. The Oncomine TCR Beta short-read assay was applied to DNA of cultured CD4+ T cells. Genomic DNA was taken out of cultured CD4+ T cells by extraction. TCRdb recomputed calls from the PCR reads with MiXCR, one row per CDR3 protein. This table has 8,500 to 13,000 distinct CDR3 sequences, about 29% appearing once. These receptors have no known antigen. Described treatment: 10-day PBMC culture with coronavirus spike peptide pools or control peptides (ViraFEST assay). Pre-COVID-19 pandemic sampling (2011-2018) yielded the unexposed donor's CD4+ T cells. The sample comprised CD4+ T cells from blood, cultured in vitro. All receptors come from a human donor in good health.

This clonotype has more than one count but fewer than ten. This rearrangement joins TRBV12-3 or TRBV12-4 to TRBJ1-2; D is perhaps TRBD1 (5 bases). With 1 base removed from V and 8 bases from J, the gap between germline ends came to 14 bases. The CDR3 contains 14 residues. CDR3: CASSLVPGTYGYTF. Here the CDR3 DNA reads TGTGCCAGCAGTTTAGTCCCAGGGACCTACGGCTACACCTTC.

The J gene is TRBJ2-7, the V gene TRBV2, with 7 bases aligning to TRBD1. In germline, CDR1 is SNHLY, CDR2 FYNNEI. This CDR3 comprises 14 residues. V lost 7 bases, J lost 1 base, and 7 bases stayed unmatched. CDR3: CASMEQGPSYEQYF. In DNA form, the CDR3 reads TGTGCCAGCATGGAACAGGGGCCATCCTACGAGCAGTACTTC.

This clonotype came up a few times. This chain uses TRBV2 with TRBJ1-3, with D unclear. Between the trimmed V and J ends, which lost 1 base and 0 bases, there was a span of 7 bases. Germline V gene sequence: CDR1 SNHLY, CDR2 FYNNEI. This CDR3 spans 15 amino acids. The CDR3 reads CASSEGRTSGNTIYF. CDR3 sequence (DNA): TGTGCCAGCAGTGAAGGGCGGACCTCTGGAAACACCATATATTTT.

The CDR3 nucleotides are TGCAGTGCTAGGGCTAGCGGACTCACCGGGGAGCTGTTTTTT. It is translated as CSARASGLTGELFF. The chain links TRBV20-1 to TRBJ2-2, with 7 bases aligning to TRBD2. This CDR3 has 14 amino acids. Per germline, CDR1 DFQATT and CDR2 SNEGSKA (reference sequence). Losses at the gene ends were 3 bases for V and 4 bases for J; bases not matched to a gene: 5.

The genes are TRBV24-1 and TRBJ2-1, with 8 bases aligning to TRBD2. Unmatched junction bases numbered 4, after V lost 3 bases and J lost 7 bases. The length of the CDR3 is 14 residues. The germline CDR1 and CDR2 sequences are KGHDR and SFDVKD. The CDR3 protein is CATSDVIAGNEQFF. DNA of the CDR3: TGTGCCACCAGTGATGTGATAGCGGGGAATGAGCAGTTCTTC.

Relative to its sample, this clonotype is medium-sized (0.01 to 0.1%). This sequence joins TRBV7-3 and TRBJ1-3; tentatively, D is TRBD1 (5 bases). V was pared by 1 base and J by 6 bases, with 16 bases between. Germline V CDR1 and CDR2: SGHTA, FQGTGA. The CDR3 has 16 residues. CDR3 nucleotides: TGTGCCAGCAGCTTAATGGGGCCCTCGGGGGAAAACACCATATATTTT. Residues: CASSLMGPSGENTIYF.

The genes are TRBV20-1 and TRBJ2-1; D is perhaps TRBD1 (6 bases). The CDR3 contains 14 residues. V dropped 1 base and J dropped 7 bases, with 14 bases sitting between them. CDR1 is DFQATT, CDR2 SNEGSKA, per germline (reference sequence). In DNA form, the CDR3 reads TGCAGTGCTAGAGTTCCAAGAAGGGGGAATGAGCAGTTCTTC. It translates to CSARVPRRGNEQFF.

CDR3: CASSVVGLAGSNEQFF. CDR3 nucleotides: TGTGCCAGCAGCGTAGTTGGTCTAGCGGGCAGCAATGAGCAGTTCTTC. The chain has TRBV9 and TRBJ2-1; 8 bases map to TRBD2. Germline V gene sequence: CDR1 SGDLS, CDR2 YYNGEE. V shed 0 bases, J shed 6 bases, and the junction held 8 bases outside the gene matches. CDR3 size: 16 residues.